The 3 T cell receptor beta chains below all came from one sample that was sequenced in a study of blood T cells in healthy people across ages. Combining a sample-barcoded 5' primer with a J-beta primer mix, a second PCR ran for 7 to 11 cycles. MiXCR, run by TCRdb on the 5' RACE reads, gives a single entry per CDR3 protein. The data show 1.5 million to 2 million distinct CDR3 sequences, 40% to 55% seen once. Material for sequencing was blood. Receptors were obtained from a woman in her thirties or forties in good health.

The sample holds a few counts of this clonotype. The chain combines TRBV18 with TRBJ1-1; a weak D match, TRBD1 (5 bases). The V gene's germline CDR1 is KGHSH and CDR2 LQKENI. The V end was cut by 6 bases, the J end by 7 bases, with 15 bases between. The CDR3 totals 13 residues. The CDR3 sequence is CASSQDRGGEAFF. CDR3 DNA sequence: TGTGCCAGCTCCCAAGATCGCGGGGGTGAAGCTTTCTTT.

V usage is TRBV5-1 and J usage is TRBJ2-3; D uncertain. V dropped 1 base and J dropped 0 bases, with 12 bases sitting between them. CDR1 and CDR2 (germline): SGHRS, YFSETQ. This CDR3 has 16 residues. The CDR3 reads CASSLMLGISTDTQYF. The CDR3 region has the DNA TGCGCCAGCAGCTTGATGTTGGGCATAAGCACAGATACGCAGTATTTT.

J is TRBJ2-7 and V is TRBV20-1; 7 nucleotides line up with TRBD2. Germline V gene lookup returns CDR1 DFQATT and CDR2 SNEGSKA (reference sequence). V lost 2 bases and J lost 10; bases outside the gene matches: 14. This CDR3 has 14 residues. CDR3 region: CSARRRDYIAGQYF. In DNA, the CDR3 is TGCAGTGCTAGAAGGCGGGACTATATAGCGGGCCAGTACTTC.